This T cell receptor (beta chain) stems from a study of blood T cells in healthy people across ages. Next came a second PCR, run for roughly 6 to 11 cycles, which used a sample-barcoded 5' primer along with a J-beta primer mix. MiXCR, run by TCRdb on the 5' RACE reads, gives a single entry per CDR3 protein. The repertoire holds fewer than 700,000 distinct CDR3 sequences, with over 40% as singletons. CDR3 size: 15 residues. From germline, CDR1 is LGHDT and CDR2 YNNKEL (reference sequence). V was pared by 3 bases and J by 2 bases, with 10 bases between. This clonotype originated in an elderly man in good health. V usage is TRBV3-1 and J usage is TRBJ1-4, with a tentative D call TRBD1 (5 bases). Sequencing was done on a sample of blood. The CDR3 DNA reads TGTGCCAGCAGCCAGGGGGAGGAGACTAATGAAAAACTGTTTTTT. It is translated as CASSQGEETNEKLFF.